Sequencing of this TCR beta chain was carried out in a study of STAT3 mutations in large granular lymphocyte leukemia. Overall study context: Roughly half the longitudinally sequenced T-LGLL patients had canonical STAT3 mutations.

The protocol was immunoSEQ multiplex PCR, while the TCRdb copy is restricted to in-frame clones and leaves out a portion. The data contain thousands of clones, 65% to 75% of them seen just once; the ten biggest clones take up less than 35%. Points on this clone: Its specificity is unknown.

The CDR3 contains 13 residues. With 2 bases removed from V and 7 bases from J, the gap between germline ends came to 9 bases. From germline, CDR1 is SNHLY and CDR2 FYNNEI. Findings and caveats of the study: Differing intervals and regimens complicate linking therapy response to clone burden. Every T-cell large granular lymphocyte leukemia patient had at least one immunodominant TCR beta clonotype.

Sequenced input: peripheral blood mononuclear cells. The source is a man aged 55 to 69 with T-cell large granular lymphocyte leukemia. Some clones in this sample may be carry-over from other donors' samples. The chain recombines TRBV2 with TRBJ1-5; D call uncertain. Here the CDR3 reads CASSERNRQPQHF. CDR3 nucleotides: TGTGCCAGCAGTGAACGAAATAGACAGCCCCAGCATTTT.